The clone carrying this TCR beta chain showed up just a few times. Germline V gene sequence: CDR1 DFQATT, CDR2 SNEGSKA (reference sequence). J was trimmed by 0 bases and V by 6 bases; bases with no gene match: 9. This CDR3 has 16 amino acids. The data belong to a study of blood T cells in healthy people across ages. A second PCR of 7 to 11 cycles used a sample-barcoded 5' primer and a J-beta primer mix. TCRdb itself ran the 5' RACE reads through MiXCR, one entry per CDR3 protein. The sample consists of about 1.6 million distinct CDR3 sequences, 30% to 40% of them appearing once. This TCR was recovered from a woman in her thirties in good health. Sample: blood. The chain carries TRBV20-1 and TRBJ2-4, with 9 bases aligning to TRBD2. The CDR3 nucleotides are TGCAGTGCCGCCGGGACTAGCCGGTTAGCCAAAAACATTCAGTACTTC. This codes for CSAAGTSRLAKNIQYF.